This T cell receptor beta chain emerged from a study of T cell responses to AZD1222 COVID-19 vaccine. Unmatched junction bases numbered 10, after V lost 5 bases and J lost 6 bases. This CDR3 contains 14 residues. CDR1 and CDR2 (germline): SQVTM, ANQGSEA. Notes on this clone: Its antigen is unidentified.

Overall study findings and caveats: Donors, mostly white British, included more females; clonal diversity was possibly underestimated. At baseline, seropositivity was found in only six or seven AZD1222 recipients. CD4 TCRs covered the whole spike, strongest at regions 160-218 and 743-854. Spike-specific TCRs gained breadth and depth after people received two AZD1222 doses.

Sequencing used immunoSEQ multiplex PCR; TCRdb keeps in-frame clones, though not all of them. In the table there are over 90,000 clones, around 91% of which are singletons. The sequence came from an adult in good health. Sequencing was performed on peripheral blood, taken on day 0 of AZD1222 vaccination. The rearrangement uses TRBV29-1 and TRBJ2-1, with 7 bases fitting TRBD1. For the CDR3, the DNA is TGCAGCGTTCGGCCCCTTCAGGGGGTCAATGAGCAGTTCTTC. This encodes CSVRPLQGVNEQFF.